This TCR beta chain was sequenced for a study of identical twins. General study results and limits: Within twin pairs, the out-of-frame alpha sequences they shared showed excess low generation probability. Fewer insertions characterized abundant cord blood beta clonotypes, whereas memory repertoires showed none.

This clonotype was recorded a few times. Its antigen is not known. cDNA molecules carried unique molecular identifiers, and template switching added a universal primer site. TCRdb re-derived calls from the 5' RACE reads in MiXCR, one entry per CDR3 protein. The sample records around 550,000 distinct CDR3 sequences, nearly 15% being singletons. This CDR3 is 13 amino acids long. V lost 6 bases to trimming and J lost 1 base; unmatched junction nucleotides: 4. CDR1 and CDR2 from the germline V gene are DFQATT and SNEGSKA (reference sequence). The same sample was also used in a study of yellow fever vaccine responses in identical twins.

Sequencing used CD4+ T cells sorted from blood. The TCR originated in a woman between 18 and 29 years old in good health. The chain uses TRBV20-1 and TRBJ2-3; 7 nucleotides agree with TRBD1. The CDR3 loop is CSADRARTDTQYF. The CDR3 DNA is TGCAGTGCCGACAGGGCACGCACAGATACGCAGTATTTT.